A single sample gave rise to the 5 T cell receptor beta chains below, sequenced in a study of T cells after posttransplantation cyclophosphamide. Repertoires were generated with immunoSEQ multiplex PCR, while TCRdb's copy carries only in-frame clones and drops some. This table holds more than 60,000 clones, 85% to 95% found once. Sequencing was performed on PBMCs. These TCRs come from a woman under 40 in good health and a related stem cell transplant donor.

CDR3 DNA sequence: TGTGCCAGCAGTTTATGGGGCCTCTCTGGAAACACCATATATTTT. Amino acid sequence: CASSLWGLSGNTIYF. The V call is TRBV28, the J call TRBJ1-3; D remains ambiguous. Trimming pared 0 bases from V and 0 bases from J, leaving 6 bases between. In germline, CDR1 is MDHEN, CDR2 SYDVKM. The CDR3 covers 15 residues.

The chain uses TRBV5-1 and TRBJ2-7; D perhaps matches TRBD1 (6 bases). CDR1 SGHRS and CDR2 YFSETQ come from the germline V gene. Deletions cut 0 bases from V and 2 bases from J, with 9 bases between. CDR3 size: 14 residues. CDR3 coding DNA: TGCGCCAGCAGCTTGGATACAGGGACCTACGAGCAGTACTTC. Its protein is CASSLDTGTYEQYF.

CDR3 sequence reads: CASSLQGAGTEAFF. CDR3 sequence (DNA): TGTGCCAGCAGCTTACAGGGGGCAGGCACTGAAGCTTTCTTT. The chain is built from TRBV7-8 and TRBJ1-1, with 8 positions matching TRBD1. V gave up 2 bases and J gave up 4 bases; unmatched junction bases: 3. The CDR3 is 14 amino acids. Germline V gives CDR1 SGHVS, CDR2 FQNEAQ.

This clone showed up just a few times. The junction shows a germline mismatch at one end, possibly a read error. The chain combines TRBV6-6 with TRBJ2-5; 7 bases align to TRBD1. CDR1 MNHNY and CDR2 SVGAGI come from the germline V gene (reference sequence). This CDR3 spans 14 amino acids. The CDR3 region is CASSYSKVTDRRHF. CDR3 coding DNA: TGTGCCAGCAGTTACTCGAAGGTAACGGACAGGAGGCACTTC.

The chain carries TRBV5-5 and TRBJ2-5, with D uncertain. CDR1 SGHKS and CDR2 YYEKEE come from the germline V gene (reference sequence). CDR3 length: 14 amino acids. V was clipped by 0 bases and J by 2 bases, with 8 bases between them. The chain's CDR3 is CASSLEEPQETQYF. The CDR3 nucleotides are TGTGCCAGCAGCTTGGAGGAACCGCAAGAGACCCAGTACTTC.